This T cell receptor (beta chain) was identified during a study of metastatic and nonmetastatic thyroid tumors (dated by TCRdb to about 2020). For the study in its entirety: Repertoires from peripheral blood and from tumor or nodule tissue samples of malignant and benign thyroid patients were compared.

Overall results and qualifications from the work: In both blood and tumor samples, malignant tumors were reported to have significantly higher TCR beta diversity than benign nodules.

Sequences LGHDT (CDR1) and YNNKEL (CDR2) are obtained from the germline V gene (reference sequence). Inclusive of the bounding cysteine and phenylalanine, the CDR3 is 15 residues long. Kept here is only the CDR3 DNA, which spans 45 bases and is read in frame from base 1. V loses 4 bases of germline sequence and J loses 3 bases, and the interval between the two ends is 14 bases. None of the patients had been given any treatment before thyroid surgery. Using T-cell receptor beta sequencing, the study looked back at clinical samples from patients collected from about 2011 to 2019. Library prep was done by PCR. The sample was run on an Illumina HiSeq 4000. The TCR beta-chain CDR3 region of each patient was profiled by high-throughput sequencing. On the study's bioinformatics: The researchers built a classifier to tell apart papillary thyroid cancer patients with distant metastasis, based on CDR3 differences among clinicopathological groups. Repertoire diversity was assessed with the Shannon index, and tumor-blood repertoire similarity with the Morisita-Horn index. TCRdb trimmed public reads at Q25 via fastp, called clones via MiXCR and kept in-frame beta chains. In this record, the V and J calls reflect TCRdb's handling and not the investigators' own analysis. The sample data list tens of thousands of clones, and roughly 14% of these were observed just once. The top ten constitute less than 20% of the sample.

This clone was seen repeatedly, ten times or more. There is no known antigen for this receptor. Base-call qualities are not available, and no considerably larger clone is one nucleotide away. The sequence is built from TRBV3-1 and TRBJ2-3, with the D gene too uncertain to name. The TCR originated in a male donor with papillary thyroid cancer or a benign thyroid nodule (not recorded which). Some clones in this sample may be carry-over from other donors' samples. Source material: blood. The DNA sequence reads TGTGCCAGCAGCCTTATCGTAGGTGGGACAGATACGCAGTATTTT. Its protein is CASSLIVGGTDTQYF.